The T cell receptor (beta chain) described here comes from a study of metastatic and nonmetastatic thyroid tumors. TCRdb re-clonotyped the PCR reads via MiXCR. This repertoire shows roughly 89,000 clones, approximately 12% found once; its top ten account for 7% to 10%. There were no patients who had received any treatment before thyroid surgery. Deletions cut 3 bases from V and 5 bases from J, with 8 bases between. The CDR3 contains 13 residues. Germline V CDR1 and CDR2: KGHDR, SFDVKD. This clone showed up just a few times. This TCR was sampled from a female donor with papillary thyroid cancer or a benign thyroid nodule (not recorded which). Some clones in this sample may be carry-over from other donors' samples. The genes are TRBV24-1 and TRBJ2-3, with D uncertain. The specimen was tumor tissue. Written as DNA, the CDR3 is TGTGCCACCAGTGATGTATTTCGAGATACGCAGTATTTT. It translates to CATSDVFRDTQYF.